The present TCR beta chain was sequenced within a study of cytomegalovirus exposure and HLA in healthy donors. In the study overall: T cells numbering 150 million to 200 million yielded more than 100 million unique TCR beta sequences in an earlier analysis.

Each of the donors was a healthy bone marrow donor. About this clone: Its antigen remains unidentified.

Study-wide results and caveats: Associated with cytomegalovirus, according to the listing, were some 150 TCR beta chains.

Germline CDR1 and CDR2: SNHLY and FYNNEI. V lost 2 bases to trimming and J lost 3 bases, with 10 bases between them. CDR3 length equals 14 residues. The primer mix had 60 Vbeta and 13 Jbeta primers. Some clones are missing from TCRdb's copy, which holds only in-frame ones; the method was immunoSEQ multiplex PCR. The sample shows approximately 61,000 clones, approximately 78% of them seen only once. The clonotype was recovered from a man in his late teens or twenties in good health and CMV-seropositive. The chain has TRBV2 and TRBJ1-1; D not certain. Sequenced input: PBMCs. DNA for the CDR3: TGTGCCAGCAGTGAACGGAGGCCGGACACTGAAGCTTTCTTT. It yields the protein CASSERRPDTEAFF.